This is a list of T cell receptor beta chains from one sample in a study of cytomegalovirus exposure and HLA in healthy donors. Sequencing used immunoSEQ multiplex PCR; TCRdb keeps in-frame clones, though not all of them. This sample has roughly 43,000 clones, with around three quarters found just once. What was sequenced was PBMCs. The receptors here all came from a man younger than 45 in good health and CMV-seronegative. The CDR3 runs from the conserved cysteine through the conserved F or W.

v_call: TRBV27
cdr3_aa: CASSRQVGDGYTF

v_call: TRBV5-1
cdr3_aa: CASSLAARTQETQYF

v_call: TRBV5-1
cdr3_aa: CASSLGQVLSYEQYF

v_call: TRBV28
cdr3_aa: CASSIPGTGRHEQYF

v_call: TRBV7-3
cdr3_aa: CASSLSGVLANTGELFF

v_call: TRBV27
cdr3_aa: CASSPWASGRSGTGELFF

v_call: TRBV19
cdr3_aa: CASRPRASGRETQYF

v_call: TRBV5-4
cdr3_aa: CASGTIQGAEEQYF

v_call: TRBV29-1
cdr3_aa: CSVEEGALAIQYF

v_call: TRBV6-1
cdr3_aa: CASSELRIQGVPYEQYF

v_call: TRBV5-1
cdr3_aa: CASSLAGTGYEQYF

v_call: TRBV6-6
cdr3_aa: CASSLAGDTQYF

v_call: TRBV30
cdr3_aa: CAWTRTSDTQYF